The 10 T cell receptor beta chains reported below all come from one sample, sequenced in a study of T cells after yellow fever vaccination. Using its own MiXCR run on the 5' RACE reads, TCRdb lists one record per CDR3 protein. The sample holds approximately 550,000 distinct CDR3 sequences, under 25% seen once. The material sequenced was PBMCs, taken 15 days after the yellow fever booster vaccination. These receptor sequences come from a young man who received the YFV17D yellow fever vaccine.

The table lists this clonotype with a few counts. The chain uses TRBV11-2 and TRBJ2-3; D is unresolved. V lost 6 bases to trimming and J lost 0 bases, with 13 bases between them. CDR1 is SGHAT, CDR2 FQNNGV, per germline. The CDR3 has 15 amino acids. The CDR3: CASSLSPFSTDTQYF. The CDR3 DNA is TGTGCCAGCAGTCTTTCCCCCTTTAGCACAGATACGCAGTATTTT.

The V and J genes are TRBV5-1 and TRBJ2-7; 11 nucleotides align to TRBD1. The CDR3 sequence is 15 residues long. Germline trimming cut 4 bases from V and 2 bases from J; bases unmatched to any gene: 5. Looked up from germline, CDR1 is SGHRS and CDR2 is YFSETQ. CDR3 DNA: TGCGCCAGCAGCCCGCGGACAGGGGGCACCTACGAGCAGTACTTC. This encodes CASSPRTGGTYEQYF. Drawing the rest from reference TRBV5-1 and TRBJ2-7, the complete variable domain is KAGVTQTPRYLIKTRGQQVTLSCSPISGHRSVSWYQQTPGQGLQFLFEYFSETQRNKGNFPGRFSGRQFSNSRSEMNVSTLELGDSALYLCASSPRTGGTYEQYFGPGTRLTVT.

This chain links TRBV6-1 with TRBJ2-7; TRBD2 agrees at 10 bases. J gave up 2 bases and V 7 bases, and 5 bases lay outside the gene matches. Germline V gene sequence: CDR1 MNHNS, CDR2 SASEGT. The CDR3 is 14 amino acids. Here the CDR3 reads CASTTAGGTYEQYF. CDR3 DNA: TGTGCCAGCACGACAGCGGGAGGGACCTACGAGCAGTACTTC.

Only a few counts were recorded for this clonotype. The CDR3 is CSVGLTGDPSQPQHF. The CDR3 nucleotides are TGCAGCGTCGGCCTGACAGGGGATCCTTCTCAGCCCCAGCATTTT. This chain links TRBV29-1 with TRBJ1-5; 8 bases align to TRBD1. Germline CDR1 is SQVTM and CDR2 is ANQGSEA. This CDR3 has 15 residues. The V segment lost 6 bases and the J segment 6 bases; nucleotides outside the gene matches: 13.

V gene TRBV7-2 combines with J gene TRBJ2-7; possibly TRBD1 for D (5 bases). V lost 5 bases and J 2 bases, leaving 16 bases between the germline ends. Germline V CDR1 and CDR2: SGHTA, FQGNSA. There are 15 residues in the CDR3. The CDR3 nucleotides are TGTGCCAGCAGCCCTATACAGGCGAATGCCTACGAGCAGTACTTC. It encodes CASSPIQANAYEQYF.

The V gene is TRBV6-2 or TRBV6-3, the J gene TRBJ1-1; 7 bases fit TRBD1. The length of the CDR3 is 14 residues. V lost 4 bases and J lost 5; bases outside the gene matches: 7. Germline V gene data show CDR1 as MNHEY and CDR2 as SVGEGT. CDR3 in DNA: TGTGCCAGCAGTTCACAGGGGAGCTGGACTGAAGCTTTCTTT. Translated: CASSSQGSWTEAFF.

This clonotype came up a few times. The rearrangement joins TRBV5-1 to TRBJ1-2; no clear D gene. This CDR3 contains 16 residues. Germline V gene data show CDR1 as SGHRS and CDR2 as YFSETQ. With 4 bases removed from V and 2 bases from J, the gap between germline ends came to 18 bases. DNA for the CDR3: TGCGCCAGCAGCCTCGGAGGTGGGAATCTAAACTATGGCTACACCTTC. It yields the protein CASSLGGGNLNYGYTF.

The chain has TRBV20-1 and TRBJ2-1, with a tentative D call TRBD2 (5 bases). There are 17 residues in the CDR3. V gave up 0 bases and J gave up 1 base, with 16 bases separating them. Germline CDR1 reads DFQATT; CDR2 reads SNEGSKA (reference sequence). The CDR3 DNA is TGCAGTGCTAGAGATAGGAGGAACTTGAGGTCCTACAATGAGCAGTTCTTC. The encoded protein is CSARDRRNLRSYNEQFF.

The rearrangement joins TRBV9 to TRBJ2-1; no definite D call. Trimming removed 0 bases at V and 0 bases at J, with 7 bases between. Germline CDR1 is SGDLS and CDR2 is YYNGEE. This CDR3 contains 15 residues. DNA of the CDR3: TGTGCCAGCAGCGTAGGACCGGACTCCTACAATGAGCAGTTCTTC. It codes for CASSVGPDSYNEQFF.

This chain uses TRBV7-9 with TRBJ2-2; D gene uncertain. Looked up from germline, CDR1 is SEHNR and CDR2 is FQNEAQ (reference sequence). Trimming shortened V by 5 bases and J by 5 bases, and 9 bases separated the two germline ends. The CDR3 extends over 13 amino acids. CDR3 sequence: CASSPTQTGELFF. The CDR3 DNA reads TGTGCCAGCAGCCCGACCCAGACCGGGGAGCTGTTTTTT.